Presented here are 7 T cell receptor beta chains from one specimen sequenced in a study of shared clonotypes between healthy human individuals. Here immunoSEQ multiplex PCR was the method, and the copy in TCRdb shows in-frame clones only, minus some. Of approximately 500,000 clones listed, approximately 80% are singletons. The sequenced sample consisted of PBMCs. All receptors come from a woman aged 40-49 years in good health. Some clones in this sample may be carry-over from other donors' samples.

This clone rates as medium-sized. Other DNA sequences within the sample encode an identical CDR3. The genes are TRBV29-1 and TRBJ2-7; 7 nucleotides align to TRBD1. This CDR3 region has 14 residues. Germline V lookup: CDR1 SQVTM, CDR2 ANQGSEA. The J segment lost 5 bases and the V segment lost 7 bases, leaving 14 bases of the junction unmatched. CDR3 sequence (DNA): TGCAGCGCCCTGAGGGGGACAGCCTTGGACGAGCAGTACTTC. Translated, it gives CSALRGTALDEQYF.

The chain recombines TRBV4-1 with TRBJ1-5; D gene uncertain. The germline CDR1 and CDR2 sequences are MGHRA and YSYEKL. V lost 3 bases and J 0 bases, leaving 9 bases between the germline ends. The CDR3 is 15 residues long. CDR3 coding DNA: TGCGCCAGCAGCCAGGGCCCCTATAGCAATCAGCCCCAGCATTTT. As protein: CASSQGPYSNQPQHF.

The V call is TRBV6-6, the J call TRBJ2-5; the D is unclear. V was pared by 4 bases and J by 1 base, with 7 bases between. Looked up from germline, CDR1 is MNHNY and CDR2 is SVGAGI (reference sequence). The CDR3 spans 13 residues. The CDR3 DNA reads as TGTGCCAGCAGTTCCTCGACCCAAGAGACCCAGTACTTC. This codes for CASSSSTQETQYF.

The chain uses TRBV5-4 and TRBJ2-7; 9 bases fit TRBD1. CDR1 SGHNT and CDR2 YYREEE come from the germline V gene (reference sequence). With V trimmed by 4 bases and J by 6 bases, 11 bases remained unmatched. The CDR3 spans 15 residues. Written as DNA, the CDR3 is TGTGCCAGCAGCCCCTTCCGGGACAGGGTTAGCGAGCAGTACTTC. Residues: CASSPFRDRVSEQYF. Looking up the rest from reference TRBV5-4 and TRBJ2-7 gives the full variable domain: ETGVTQSPTHLIKTRGQQVTLRCSSQSGHNTVSWYQQALGQGPQFIFQYYREEENGRGNFPPRFSGLQFPNYSSELNVNALELDDSALYLCASSPFRDRVSEQYFGPGTRLTVT.

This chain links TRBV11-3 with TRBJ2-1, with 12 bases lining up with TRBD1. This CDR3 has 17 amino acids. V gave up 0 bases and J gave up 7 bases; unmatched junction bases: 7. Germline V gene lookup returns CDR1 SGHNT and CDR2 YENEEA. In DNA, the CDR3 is TGTGCCAGCAGCTTAGAGGGGACAGGGGGCTTAGGGAATGAGCAGTTCTTC. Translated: CASSLEGTGGLGNEQFF.

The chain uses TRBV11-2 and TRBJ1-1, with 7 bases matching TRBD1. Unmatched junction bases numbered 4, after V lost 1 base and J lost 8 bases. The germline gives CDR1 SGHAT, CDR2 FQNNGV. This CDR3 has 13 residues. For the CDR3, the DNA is TGTGCCAGCAGCTTAGTGGGACAGCTAGAAGCTTTCTTT. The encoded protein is CASSLVGQLEAFF.

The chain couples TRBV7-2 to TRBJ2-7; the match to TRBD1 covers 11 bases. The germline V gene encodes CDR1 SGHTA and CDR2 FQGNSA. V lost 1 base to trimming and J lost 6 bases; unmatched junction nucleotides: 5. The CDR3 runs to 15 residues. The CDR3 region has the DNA TGTGCCAGCAGCTTAGTCGGGACAGGGGGTTCCGAGCAGTACTTC. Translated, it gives CASSLVGTGGSEQYF.